This TCR beta chain was documented in a study of patients and donors after allogeneic stem cell transplantation. TCRdb re-called the RT-PCR reads with MiXCR, one entry per CDR3 protein. The sample shows some 880,000 distinct CDR3 sequences, under 20% of them seen only once. The CDR3 has 13 amino acids. The V gene lost 5 bases and the J gene lost 7 bases, with 17 bases spanning the gap. Germline lookup yields CDR1 DFQATT and CDR2 SNEGSKA (reference sequence). In its sample, this clonotype was seen a few times. Sequencing was carried out using blood, either unsorted or a sorted T cell fraction (not recorded which). The sequence was collected from a human donor who was either an allogeneic HSCT recipient or a stem cell or donor lymphocyte infusion donor (not recorded which). It is not recorded whose cells these are; they may come from a transplant donor. The chain carries TRBV20-1 and TRBJ1-2; D not certain. In DNA form, the CDR3 reads TGCAGTGCTCAGGACGGAAGAAATGGTGGCTACACCTTC. Translated: CSAQDGRNGGYTF.